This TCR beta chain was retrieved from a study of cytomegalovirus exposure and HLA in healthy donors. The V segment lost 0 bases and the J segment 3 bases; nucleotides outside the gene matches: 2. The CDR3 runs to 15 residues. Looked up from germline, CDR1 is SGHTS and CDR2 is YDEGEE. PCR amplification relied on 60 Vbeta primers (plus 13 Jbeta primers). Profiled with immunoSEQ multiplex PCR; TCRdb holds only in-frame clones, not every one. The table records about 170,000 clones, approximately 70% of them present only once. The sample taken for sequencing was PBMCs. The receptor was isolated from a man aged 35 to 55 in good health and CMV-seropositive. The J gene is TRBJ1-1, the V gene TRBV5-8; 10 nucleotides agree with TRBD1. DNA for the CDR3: TGTGCCAGCAGCTTGGTAGGACAGGGGGACACTGAAGCTTTCTTT. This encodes CASSLVGQGDTEAFF.